One and the same sample provided the 26 T cell receptor beta chains below, sequenced in a study of blood T cell repertoires in COVID-19. TCRdb's copy holds only in-frame clones and misses some; the assay was immunoSEQ multiplex PCR. The sample has fewer than 200,000 clones, about 76% seen once. The sequenced sample consisted of peripheral blood. These receptors originate from a woman aged 45-60 years with active or convalescent COVID-19.

This clone was seen a few times. This chain uses TRBV6-5 with TRBJ1-1, with D uncertain. The CDR3 contains 15 residues. Deletions cut 0 bases from V and 6 bases from J, with 14 bases between. Looked up from germline, CDR1 is MNHEY and CDR2 is SVGAGI. CDR3 sequence: CASSYSIRIPAEAFF. The CDR3 DNA reads as TGTGCCAGCAGTTACTCGATCAGAATCCCAGCTGAAGCTTTCTTT.

This sequence joins TRBV27 and TRBJ2-7; a possible D gene is TRBD1 (5 bases). The V and J ends lost 11 bases and 2 bases respectively, with 19 bases between them. Germline CDR1 and CDR2: MNHEY and SMNVEV (reference sequence). This CDR3 spans 14 amino acids. CDR3 coding DNA: TGTGCCCTATTAGGGGCGGCGAGCCCCTACGAGCAGTACTTC. Its translation is CALLGAASPYEQYF.

The chain couples TRBV7-3 to TRBJ2-3; TRBD2 is a possible D gene (7 bases). CDR3 length equals 16 residues. V was shortened by 1 base and J by 4 bases, with 15 bases between the two germline ends. Germline lookup yields CDR1 SGHTA and CDR2 FQGTGA. This CDR3 is CASSLNPGGKADTQYF. CDR3 coding DNA: TGTGCCAGCAGCTTAAATCCGGGGGGCAAGGCAGATACGCAGTATTTT.

The rearrangement uses TRBV27 and TRBJ1-5, with no clear D. Per germline, CDR1 MNHEY and CDR2 SMNVEV (reference sequence). The CDR3 covers 15 residues. With 2 bases removed from V and 0 bases from J, the gap between germline ends came to 8 bases. CDR3 coding DNA: TGTGCCAGCAGTTTAAACAGAAATAGCAATCAGCCCCAGCATTTT. As protein: CASSLNRNSNQPQHF.

The chain couples TRBV7-2 to TRBJ1-2, with D unresolved. Trimming stripped 4 bases from V and 4 bases from J, with 4 bases between. The length of the CDR3 is 11 residues. Germline V gene lookup returns CDR1 SGHTA and CDR2 FQGNSA. The CDR3 loop is CASSSLYGYTF. CDR3 bases: TGTGCCAGCAGCTCCCTCTATGGCTACACCTTC.

This sequence joins TRBV9 and TRBJ1-1; possible D gene TRBD1, 5 bases. Trimming shortened V by 1 base and J by 0 bases, and 10 bases separated the two germline ends. The CDR3 extends over 15 amino acids. The germline V gene has CDR1 SGDLS and CDR2 YYNGEE. Written as DNA, the CDR3 is TGTGCCAGCAGCGTAACGACAGAAATGAACACTGAAGCTTTCTTT. Its protein is CASSVTTEMNTEAFF. Full variable domain (missing parts from reference TRBV9 and TRBJ1-1): DSGVTQTPKHLITATGQRVTLRCSPRSGDLSVYWYQQSLDQGLQFLIQYYNGEERAKGNILERFSAQQFPDLHSELNLSSLELGDSALYFCASSVTTEMNTEAFFGQGTRLTVV.

The sample holds one count of this clone. The chain uses TRBV27 and TRBJ1-1, with D perhaps matching TRBD1 (6 bases). The length of the CDR3 is 14 residues. CDR1 is MNHEY, CDR2 SMNVEV, per germline (reference sequence). V lost 2 bases and J 6 bases, leaving 13 bases between the germline ends. As DNA, the CDR3 is TGTGCCAGCAGTTTAAGAACAGGGCACGCTGAAGCTTTCTTT. This codes for CASSLRTGHAEAFF.

The genes are TRBV3-1 (or the pseudogene TRBV3-2) and TRBJ1-5; D uncertain. Germline V CDR1 and CDR2: LGHDT, YNNKEL (reference sequence). The CDR3 totals 16 residues. Trimming left V 0 bases short and J 5 bases short, with 14 bases between. The CDR3 nucleotides read TGTGCCAGCAGCCAAGACCCTGACGGAGGACATCAGCCCCAGCATTTT. This encodes CASSQDPDGGHQPQHF.

The chain links TRBV6-5 to TRBJ1-2; 8 nucleotides match TRBD1. With 6 bases clipped from V and 6 bases from J, the junction kept 12 bases outside the gene matches. Per germline, CDR1 MNHEY and CDR2 SVGAGI. This CDR3 is 15 amino acids long. This CDR3 reads CASRSEDRVGNGYTF. In nucleotides, the CDR3 is TGTGCCAGCAGATCCGAGGACAGGGTTGGGAATGGCTACACCTTC.

This chain joins TRBV27 and TRBJ1-5; TRBD1 matches 7 bases. Trimming took 5 bases from V and 4 from J; bases not matched to a gene: 11. Germline-derived CDR1 and CDR2 are MNHEY and SMNVEV (reference sequence). The CDR3 length is 16 residues. CDR3 in DNA: TGTGCCAGCAGTCCGCGGACAGGTCAGCTAAATCAGCCCCAGCATTTT. As protein: CASSPRTGQLNQPQHF.

The J gene is TRBJ2-5, the V gene TRBV6-1; 14 bases map to TRBD2. The V and J ends lost 3 bases and 5 bases, in that order; junction bases with no gene match: 5. The CDR3 loop spans 16 amino acids. Per the germline V gene, CDR1 is MNHNS and CDR2 is SASEGT. Written as DNA, the CDR3 is TGTGCCAGCAGTGAGACTAGCGGGGGGGGCTGGGAGACCCAGTACTTC. Protein: CASSETSGGGWETQYF.

CDR3 loop: CASSLQGVTGANVLTF. The CDR3 DNA reads TGTGCCAGCAGCCTACAGGGTGTCACTGGGGCCAACGTCCTGACTTTC. This chain joins TRBV5-4 and TRBJ2-6, with TRBD1 as a possible D gene (6 bases). Trimming cost V 4 bases and J 2 bases, with 13 bases left between them. The CDR3 contains 16 residues. Germline assignment: CDR1 SGHNT and CDR2 YYREEE (reference sequence).

The chain uses TRBV2 and TRBJ2-3, with D possibly matching TRBD1 (7 bases). V was trimmed by 6 bases and J by 1 base, leaving 14 bases between them. The CDR3 is 15 residues long. Germline lookup yields CDR1 SNHLY and CDR2 FYNNEI. The CDR3: CASSGGGAGTDTQYF. Written as DNA, the CDR3 is TGTGCCAGCAGCGGAGGGGGCGCGGGCACAGATACGCAGTATTTT.

This clone was counted between two and nine times. The chain employs TRBV7-2 and TRBJ2-3, with 13 bases lining up with TRBD2. Losses at the gene ends were 2 bases for V and 3 bases for J; bases not matched to a gene: 5. The germline V gene encodes CDR1 SGHTA and CDR2 FQGNSA. This CDR3 region has 17 residues. Here the CDR3 reads CASSLSWTSGRTDTQYF. CDR3 DNA sequence: TGTGCCAGCAGCTTAAGCTGGACTAGCGGGAGAACAGATACGCAGTATTTT.

This clone occurred once. The rearrangement joins TRBV7-9 to TRBJ1-4; no firm D call. The CDR3 runs to 14 residues. Germline CDR1 reads SEHNR; CDR2 reads FQNEAQ (reference sequence). V lost 3 bases to trimming and J lost 1 base, with 6 bases between them. CDR3 sequence reads: CASSLTRTNEKLFF. The DNA for the CDR3 is TGTGCCAGCAGCTTGACAAGAACTAATGAAAAACTGTTTTTT.

The genes are TRBV6-6 and TRBJ1-1; D call uncertain. CDR3 length: 15 amino acids. The V end lost 6 bases, the J end lost 1 base, and 15 bases lay between the germline ends. In germline, CDR1 is MNHNY, CDR2 SVGAGI (reference sequence). The CDR3 region has the DNA TGTGCCAGCAGCTCGAGCGGATGGGAGAACACTGAAGCTTTCTTT. Translation: CASSSSGWENTEAFF.

This chain links TRBV6-5 with TRBJ2-5; D is undetermined. CDR1 MNHEY and CDR2 SVGAGI come from the germline V gene. The ends were cut back, 8 bases at V and 3 bases at J, with 13 bases in the middle. The CDR3 is 13 amino acids. CDR3 nucleotide sequence: TGTGCCAGCTCCCGCCTGGGCAAAGAGACCCAGTACTTC. Translated: CASSRLGKETQYF.

The rearrangement uses TRBV5-1 and TRBJ2-5; D perhaps matches TRBD1 (5 bases). Per germline, CDR1 SGHRS and CDR2 YFSETQ. The CDR3 covers 14 residues. V was clipped by 0 bases and J by 2 bases, with 8 bases between them. In DNA, the CDR3 is TGCGCCAGCAGCTTGGAGGGGCAGCAAGAGACCCAGTACTTC. Translation: CASSLEGQQETQYF.

The DNA of the CDR3 is TGTGCCAGCACCGACGGTCTAGCGGGGGGTCCCACCGGGGAGCTGTTTTTT. Encoded protein: CASTDGLAGGPTGELFF. V is TRBV2 and J is TRBJ2-2; TRBD2 agrees at 11 bases. Germline CDR1 SNHLY, CDR2 FYNNEI. The CDR3 sequence is 17 residues long. With V trimmed by 7 bases and J by 4 bases, 11 bases remained unmatched.

The chain links TRBV12-5 to TRBJ1-5, with D possibly being TRBD1 (5 bases). The germline gives CDR1 LGHNT, CDR2 FRNRAP. Trimming removed 7 bases at V and 3 bases at J, with 19 bases between. This CDR3 has 16 residues. CDR3 DNA sequence: TGTGCTAGTGCCGCATGGGAGGGGCAACTCAATCAGCCCCAGCATTTT. Translated: CASAAWEGQLNQPQHF.

This clone appeared a few times. The chain links TRBV7-2 to TRBJ1-2; D is possibly TRBD1 (5 bases). V dropped 1 base and J dropped 4 bases, with 19 bases sitting between them. The CDR3 runs 17 residues. In germline, CDR1 is SGHTA, CDR2 FQGNSA. Written as DNA, the CDR3 is TGTGCCAGCAGCTTAGTGGTGGTTTTGGGGCCTAGCTATGGCTACACCTTC. Amino acid sequence: CASSLVVVLGPSYGYTF.

The rearrangement joins TRBV3-1 (or the pseudogene TRBV3-2) to TRBJ1-2; TRBD1 matches at 9 bases. The CDR3 has 17 amino acids. J was trimmed by 0 bases and V by 4 bases; bases with no gene match: 9. The V gene's germline CDR1 is LGHDT and CDR2 YNNKEL (reference sequence). CDR3 amino acids: CASSPRTGEGANYGYTF. The CDR3, as DNA: TGTGCCAGCAGCCCCCGGACAGGGGAGGGAGCTAACTATGGCTACACCTTC.

The V and J genes are TRBV19 and TRBJ2-1, with D maybe TRBD1 (5 bases). Germline CDR1 reads LNHDA; CDR2 reads SQIVND (reference sequence). V shed 0 bases and J shed 5 bases, with 8 bases lying between them. This CDR3 has 14 residues. The CDR3 here is CASSIDDRNNEQFF. In DNA form, the CDR3 reads TGTGCCAGTAGTATAGATGACAGAAACAATGAGCAGTTCTTC.

The chain has TRBV7-9 and TRBJ2-1; 11 nucleotides agree with TRBD2. The CDR3 sequence is 15 residues long. Germline V gene data show CDR1 as SEHNR and CDR2 as FQNEAQ (reference sequence). After removal of 4 bases from V and 6 bases from J, the junction contained 5 bases not matched to a gene. The CDR3 loop reads CASSSRLAGSNEQFF. CDR3 DNA sequence: TGTGCCAGCAGCTCCAGACTAGCGGGAAGCAATGAGCAGTTCTTC.

The chain joins TRBV7-3 to TRBJ2-1, with D possibly TRBD2 on 6 matching bases. The CDR3 sequence is 16 residues long. Trimming took off 5 bases at V and 6 bases at J, with 20 bases between the two ends. CDR1 SGHTA and CDR2 FQGTGA come from the germline V gene. The CDR3 here is CASSPQGNSGLNEQFF. The DNA for the CDR3 is TGTGCCAGCAGCCCACAAGGTAATAGCGGACTCAATGAGCAGTTCTTC.

The chain couples TRBV19 to TRBJ2-7; the match to TRBD2 covers 9 bases. CDR1 is LNHDA, CDR2 SQIVND, per germline (reference sequence). The CDR3 is 16 residues long. Trimming at V came to 3 bases and at J to 3 bases, leaving 9 bases not matched to a gene. CDR3 amino acids: CASSMARLAVSYEQYF. The CDR3 DNA sequence: TGTGCCAGTAGTATGGCGAGACTAGCGGTAAGCTACGAGCAGTACTTC.